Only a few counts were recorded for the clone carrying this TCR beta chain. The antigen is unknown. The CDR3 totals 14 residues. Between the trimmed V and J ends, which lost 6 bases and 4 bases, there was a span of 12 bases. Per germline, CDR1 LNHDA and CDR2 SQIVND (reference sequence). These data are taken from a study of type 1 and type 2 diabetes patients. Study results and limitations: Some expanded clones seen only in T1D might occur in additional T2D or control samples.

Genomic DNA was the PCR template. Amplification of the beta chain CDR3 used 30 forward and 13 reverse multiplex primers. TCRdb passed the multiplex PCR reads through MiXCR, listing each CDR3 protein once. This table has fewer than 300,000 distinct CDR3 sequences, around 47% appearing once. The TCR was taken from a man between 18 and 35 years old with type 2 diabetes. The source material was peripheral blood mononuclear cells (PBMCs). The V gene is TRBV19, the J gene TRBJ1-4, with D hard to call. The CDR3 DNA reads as TGTGCCAGTAGGAAAGGACGGAATAATGAAAAACTGTTTTTT. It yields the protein CASRKGRNNEKLFF. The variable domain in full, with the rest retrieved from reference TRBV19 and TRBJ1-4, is DGGITQSPKYLFRKEGQNVTLSCEQNLNHDAMYWYRQDPGQGLRLIYYSQIVNDFQKGDIAEGYSVSREKKESFPLTVTSAQKNPTAFYLCASRKGRNNEKLFFGSGTQLSVL.